This T cell receptor (beta chain) was retrieved from a study of CDR3 diversity in severe acne. Trimming removed 3 bases from V and 6 bases from J, with 17 bases in between. The CDR3 length is 15 residues. The germline gives CDR1 MDHEN, CDR2 SYDVKM. This clonotype was detected only a few times. One entry per CDR3 protein, called by TCRdb with MiXCR from the PCR reads. The sample has almost 85,000 distinct CDR3 sequences, approximately 51% seen once; the top ten hold more than 13%. The chain has TRBV28 and TRBJ1-2, with D tentatively TRBD1 (5 bases). This sequence originates from a male donor in good health, without acne. The sample comprised blood. The CDR3 reads CASSLGTASGNGYTF. CDR3 nucleotides: TGTGCCAGCAGTTTGGGTACCGCTTCAGGGAATGGCTACACCTTC.